This T cell receptor beta chain comes out of a study of T cells in Graves' hyperthyroidism and ophthalmopathy. This clonotype appeared a few times. One end of the junction fails to match germline, which may point to a read error. There were TCR beta CDR3 regions amplified from RNA transcripts. The HTBI set primed first-round TCR CDR3 RT-PCR. TCRdb ran MiXCR on the multiplex PCR reads and lists one entry per CDR3 protein. The sample lists some 600,000 distinct CDR3 sequences; roughly 46% were seen once. This CDR3 region has 15 residues. Germline loops: CDR1 SQVTM, CDR2 ANQGSEA. This clonotype was obtained from a young woman with Graves' hyperthyroidism. The chain has TRBV29-1 and TRBJ1-4, with D tentatively TRBD1 (5 bases). The sequenced sample consisted of peripheral blood or thyroid tissue (not recorded which). The CDR3 is CASSLFPGRNEKLFF. In nucleotides, the CDR3 is TGTGCCAGCAGTTTGTTTCCAGGGCGAAATGAAAAACTGTTTTTT.